This TCR beta chain stems from a study of blood T cell repertoires in COVID-19. In the study overall: Sites in the United States, Italy and Spain provided acute and convalescent COVID-19 samples.

After removal of 4 bases from V and 7 bases from J, the junction contained 6 bases not matched to a gene. The CDR3 runs to 13 residues. The germline V gene has CDR1 KGHSY and CDR2 FQNENV. Original methodology: Amplification with reference gene primers provided the estimates of nucleated cell counts. Sequenced by immunoSEQ multiplex PCR; TCRdb stores in-frame clones only, minus some. V and J calls and clone size are copied from that table; D and trimming were computed from the DNA. The sample consists of roughly 25,000 clones, over 75% of them appearing once. The receptor was isolated from a woman in her seventies with COVID-19, enrolled during active disease. Sequencing was performed on peripheral blood. The chain combines TRBV16 with TRBJ1-1; 7 nucleotides agree with TRBD1. The chain's CDR3 is CASSPTTGIEAFF. CDR3 DNA sequence: TGTGCCAGCAGCCCCACGACAGGGATTGAAGCTTTCTTT.